This T cell receptor beta chain was identified during a study of blood T cell repertoires in COVID-19 (dated by TCRdb to 2018 to 2021). General notes on the study: Samples from collaborators originated in the United States, Italy and Spain and spanned both the acute and convalescent phases of COVID-19. The repertoires were released in a freely available public database intended as a resource for research on the immune response to SARS-CoV-2. Where HLA class I and class II types were available, the types were taken from metadata supplied by the sample provider, not from assay-based typing. Sample metadata almost always included a de-identified subject ID, COVID-19 status, age in years and sex. The prospective study material was composed of cDNA or gDNA derived from T cells, B-cell-depleted T cells, or PBMCs. The samples were drawn from the first 160 participants of the ongoing ImmuneRACE study and from 950 to 1,500 subjects provided by 6 global collaborators. Deeply sampled blood TCRbeta repertoires from subjects exposed to, actively infected with, or recovered from COVID-19 were included in the dataset.

Trimming accounts for 8 bases at V and 10 bases at J, while the number of junction bases matched to no gene is 7. Reading the germline V gene (reference sequence) gives CDR1 LNHDA and CDR2 SQIVND. Counted from cysteine to phenylalanine, this CDR3 has 13 amino acids. Just CDR3 DNA is preserved here, 39 bases in frame from base 1. The full study reports these points: The quantity of clinical and demographic metadata differed by source and by participant and was supplied without curation.

The immunoSEQ Assay, a bias-controlled multiplex PCR, was used to amplify TCRbeta CDR3 regions from genomic DNA. Per the source publication's procedure: The number of nucleated cells in each sample was estimated from the amplification of reference gene primers within the assay. To quantify the absolute abundance of each unique TCRbeta CDR3 rearrangement, sequence reads were collapsed and filtered. Productive Simpson clonality was computed per sample as the square root of Simpson's diversity index over productive rearrangements. TCRdb re-hosts the immuneACCESS table, in-frame sequences only. Its copies lack some clones; in the studies checked, an unresolved V gene accounts for under half of them, and the cause for the rest is not known. That table supplies the V and J calls and clone size; D and trimming were determined from the DNA. Present in this sample are 200,000 to 250,000 clones, 80% to 90% of which were seen just once. Roughly a tenth of the sample lies in the top ten.

Collaborating institutions collected whole blood in K2EDTA tubes following their own protocols. Collaborator samples were shipped for TCRbeta analysis as frozen whole blood, isolated PBMCs, or DNA extracted from either sample type. In regard to this clone: Its antigen remains undetermined. Qualities for individual bases were not recorded, and no much larger clone is one base off.

This TCR was sampled from a man in his forties or fifties with active or convalescent COVID-19. Rearrangement joined TRBV19 to TRBJ1-6, with TRBD1 identical over 8 junction bases. Material for sequencing was peripheral blood. Here the CDR3 is given as CASGQGGDSPLHF. At the DNA level, the sequence is TGTGCCAGTGGACAGGGAGGAGACTCACCCCTCCACTTT.